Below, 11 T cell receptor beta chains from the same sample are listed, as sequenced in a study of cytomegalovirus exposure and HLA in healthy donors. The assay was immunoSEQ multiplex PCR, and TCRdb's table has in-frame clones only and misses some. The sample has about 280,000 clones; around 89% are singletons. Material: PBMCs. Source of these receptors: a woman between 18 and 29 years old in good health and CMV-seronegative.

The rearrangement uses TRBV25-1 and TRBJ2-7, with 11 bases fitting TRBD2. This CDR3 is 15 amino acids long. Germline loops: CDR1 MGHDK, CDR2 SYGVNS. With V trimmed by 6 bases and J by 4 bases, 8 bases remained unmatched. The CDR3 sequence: CASSAGTSGSYEQYF. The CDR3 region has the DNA TGTGCCAGCAGCGCCGGGACTAGCGGTTCATACGAGCAGTACTTC.

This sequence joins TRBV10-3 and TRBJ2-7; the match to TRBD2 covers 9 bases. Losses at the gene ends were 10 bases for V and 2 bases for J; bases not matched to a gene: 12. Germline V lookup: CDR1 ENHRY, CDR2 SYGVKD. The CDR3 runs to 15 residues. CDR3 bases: TGTGCCACGGAGAAAATAGCGGGAGAGACCTACGAGCAGTACTTC. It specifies CATEKIAGETYEQYF.

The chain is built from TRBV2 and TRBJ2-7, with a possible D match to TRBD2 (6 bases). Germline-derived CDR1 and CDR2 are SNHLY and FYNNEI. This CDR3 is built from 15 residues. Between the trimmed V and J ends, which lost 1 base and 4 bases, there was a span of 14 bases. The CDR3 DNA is TGTGCCAGCAGTGAAGGTTGGCAGGGACTGTACGAGCAGTACTTC. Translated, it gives CASSEGWQGLYEQYF.

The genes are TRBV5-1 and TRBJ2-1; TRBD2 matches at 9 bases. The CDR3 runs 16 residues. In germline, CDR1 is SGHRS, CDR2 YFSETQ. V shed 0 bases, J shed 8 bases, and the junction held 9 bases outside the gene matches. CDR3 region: CASSLGQLAGGDEQFF. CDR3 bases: TGCGCCAGCAGCTTGGGACAACTAGCGGGTGGGGATGAGCAGTTCTTC.

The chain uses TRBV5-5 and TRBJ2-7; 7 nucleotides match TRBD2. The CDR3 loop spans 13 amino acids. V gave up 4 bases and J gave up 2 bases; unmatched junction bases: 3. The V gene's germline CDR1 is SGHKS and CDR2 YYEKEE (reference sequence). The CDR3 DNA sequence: TGTGCCAGCAGCCCTAGCGGAGCCTACGAGCAGTACTTC. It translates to CASSPSGAYEQYF.

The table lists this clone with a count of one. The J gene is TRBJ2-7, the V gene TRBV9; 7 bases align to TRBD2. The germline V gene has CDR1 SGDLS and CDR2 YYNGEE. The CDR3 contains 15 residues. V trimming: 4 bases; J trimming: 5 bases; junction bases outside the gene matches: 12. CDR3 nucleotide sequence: TGTGCCAGCAGCTCGACGCCGGGACTATTTAACGAGCAGTACTTC. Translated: CASSSTPGLFNEQYF.

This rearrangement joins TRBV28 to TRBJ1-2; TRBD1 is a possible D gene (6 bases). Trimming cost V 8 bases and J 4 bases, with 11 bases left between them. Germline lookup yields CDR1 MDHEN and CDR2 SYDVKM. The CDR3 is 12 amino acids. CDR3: CASSSGVYGYTF. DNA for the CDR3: TGTGCCAGCTCGTCAGGGGTCTATGGCTACACCTTC.

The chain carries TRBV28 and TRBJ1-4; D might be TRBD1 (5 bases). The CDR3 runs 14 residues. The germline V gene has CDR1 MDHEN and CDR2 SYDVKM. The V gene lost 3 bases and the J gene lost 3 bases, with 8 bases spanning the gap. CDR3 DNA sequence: TGTGCCAGCAGTTTGCGGGGGGCTAATGAAAAACTGTTTTTT. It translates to CASSLRGANEKLFF.

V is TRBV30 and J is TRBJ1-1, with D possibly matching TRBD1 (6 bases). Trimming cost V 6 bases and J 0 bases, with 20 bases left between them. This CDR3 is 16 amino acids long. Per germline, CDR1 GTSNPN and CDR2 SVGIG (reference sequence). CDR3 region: CACEGITGTLNTEAFF. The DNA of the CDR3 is TGTGCCTGCGAGGGGATAACCGGGACACTGAACACTGAAGCTTTCTTT.

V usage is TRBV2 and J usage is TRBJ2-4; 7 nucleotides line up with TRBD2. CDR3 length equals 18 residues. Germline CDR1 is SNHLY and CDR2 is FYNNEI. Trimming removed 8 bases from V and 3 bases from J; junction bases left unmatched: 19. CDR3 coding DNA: TGTGCCAGCCGCCGGGGGGTATCCGCCGAGTTAGGCAAAAACATTCAGTACTTC. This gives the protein CASRRGVSAELGKNIQYF.

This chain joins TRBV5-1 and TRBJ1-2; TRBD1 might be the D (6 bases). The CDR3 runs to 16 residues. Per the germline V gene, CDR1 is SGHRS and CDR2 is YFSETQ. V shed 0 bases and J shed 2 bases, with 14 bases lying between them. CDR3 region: CASSLGSRRGNYGYTF. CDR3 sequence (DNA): TGCGCCAGCAGCTTGGGATCTCGAAGGGGGAACTATGGCTACACCTTC.